This TCR beta chain was sequenced for a study of molecular identifiers for immune sequencing clone quantification. General observations from the study: Spike-in Jurkat TCR RNA from a single cell reportedly registered among about a million naive cells.

Germline-derived CDR1 and CDR2 are LNHDA and SQIVND (reference sequence). This CDR3 region has 13 residues. The bulk TCR libraries were made with methods described before and with listed TCR primers. TCRdb independently ran MiXCR on the PCR reads; one entry per CDR3 protein. The table has a few hundred thousand distinct CDR3 sequences, over 20% seen once. Notes on this clonotype: Its antigen is not identified. Germline and junction disagree at one end, which may indicate a read error.

This receptor was taken from a human donor in good health. Some libraries in this study had Jurkat cell RNA spiked in. The specimen sequenced was naive CD8+ T cells from blood, with Jurkat cell RNA spiked in. As to subset: FACS-sorted CD8+CD4-CCR7+CD45RA+ naive T cells. The gene calls are TRBV19 and TRBJ2-3; 10 bases are a match to TRBD1. The CDR3 coding sequence is TGTGCCAGCAGACAGGGGGCGACAGATACGCTGTATTTT. Encoded protein: CASRQGATDTLYF.